This entry features one T cell receptor beta chain sequence. This clonotype was seen a handful of times. Its antigen target is currently unknown. Qualities for individual bases were not recorded, and no much larger clone is one base off. This specimen belongs to a study of patients and donors after allogeneic stem cell transplantation (dated by TCRdb to 2018 to 2021). The library was built by means of RT-PCR. The instrument given in TCRdb is NextSeq 550. TCRdb ran its own pipeline on the public reads, namely fastp trimming at Q25 and MiXCR clone calling, and kept in-frame beta chains. All rows with the same CDR3 protein become a single entry with the most common DNA and genes. This sample is represented by 95,000 to 120,000 distinct CDR3 sequences; 35% to 45% of them were singletons. Of the sample, 25% to 35% falls within the top ten clones. Looking up the germline V gene (reference sequence) yields CDR1 DFQATT and CDR2 SNEGSKA. There are 13 amino acids in the CDR3, from cysteine to phenylalanine inclusive. Here the CDR3 DNA is all that survives: 39 bases in frame from base 1. Unmatched junction bases come to 7, with V trimmed by 6 bases and J by 5 bases.

This sequence originates from a human donor who was either an allogeneic HSCT recipient or a stem cell or donor lymphocyte infusion donor (not recorded which). It is not recorded whose cells these are; they may come from a transplant donor. The V gene is TRBV20-1 and the J gene is TRBJ1-5, with 7 middle bases fitting TRBD1. The specimen sequenced was blood, either unsorted or a sorted T cell fraction (not recorded which). The CDR3 region: CSAAGQWDQPQHF. Read as DNA, the sequence is TGCAGTGCAGCGGGACAGTGGGATCAGCCCCAGCATTTT.